Included here is one TCR beta chain sequence, with context. This specimen comes from a study of blood T cell repertoires in COVID-19. TCRdb's copy holds only in-frame clones and misses some; the assay was immunoSEQ multiplex PCR. The sample holds 85,000 to 100,000 clones, roughly 83% seen once. The sequence came from a human donor in a cohort sampled during active COVID-19. The sequenced sample consisted of peripheral blood.

The CDR3 nucleotides are TGTGCCACCAGTGACAGGACAGGGAATTACAATGAGCAGTTCTTC. Protein product: CATSDRTGNYNEQFF. The chain combines TRBV24-1 with TRBJ2-1; the match to TRBD1 covers 8 bases. The CDR3 has 15 residues. The V segment lost 4 bases and the J segment 4 bases; nucleotides outside the gene matches: 5. In germline, CDR1 is KGHDR, CDR2 SFDVKD.